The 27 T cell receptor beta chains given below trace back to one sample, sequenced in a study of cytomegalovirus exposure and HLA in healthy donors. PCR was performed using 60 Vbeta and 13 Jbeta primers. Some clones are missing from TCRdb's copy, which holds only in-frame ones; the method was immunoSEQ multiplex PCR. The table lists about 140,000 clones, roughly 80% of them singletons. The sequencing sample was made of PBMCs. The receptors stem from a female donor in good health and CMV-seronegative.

CDR3 nucleotides: TGTGCCAGCAGACTCACTCTAGCGGGGGGGCCAGATACGCAGTATTTT. It yields the protein CASRLTLAGGPDTQYF. The rearrangement joins TRBV2 to TRBJ2-3; 12 bases are shared with TRBD2. The germline gives CDR1 SNHLY, CDR2 FYNNEI. J gave up 4 bases and V 6 bases, and 8 bases lay outside the gene matches. The length of the CDR3 is 16 residues.

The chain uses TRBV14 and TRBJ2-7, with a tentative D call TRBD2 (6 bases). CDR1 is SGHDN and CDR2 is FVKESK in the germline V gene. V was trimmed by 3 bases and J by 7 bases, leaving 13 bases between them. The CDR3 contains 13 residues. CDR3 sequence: CASSHAGSREQYF. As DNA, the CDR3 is TGTGCCAGCAGCCACGCGGGGAGCCGAGAGCAGTACTTC.

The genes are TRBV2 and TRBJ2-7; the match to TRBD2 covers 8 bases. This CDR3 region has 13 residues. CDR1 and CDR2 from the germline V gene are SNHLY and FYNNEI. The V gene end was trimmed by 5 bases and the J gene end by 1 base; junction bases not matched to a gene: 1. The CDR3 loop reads CASSTGGSYEQYF. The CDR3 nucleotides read TGTGCCAGCAGTACGGGGGGGTCCTACGAGCAGTACTTC.

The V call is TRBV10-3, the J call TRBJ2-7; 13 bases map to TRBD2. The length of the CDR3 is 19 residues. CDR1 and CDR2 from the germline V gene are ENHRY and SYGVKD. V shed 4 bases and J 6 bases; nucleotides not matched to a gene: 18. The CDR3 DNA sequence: TGTGCCATCAGTGCGCCCCCAGGGGGCGGACTAGCGGGAGTATCCGAGCAGTACTTC. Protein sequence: CAISAPPGGGLAGVSEQYF.

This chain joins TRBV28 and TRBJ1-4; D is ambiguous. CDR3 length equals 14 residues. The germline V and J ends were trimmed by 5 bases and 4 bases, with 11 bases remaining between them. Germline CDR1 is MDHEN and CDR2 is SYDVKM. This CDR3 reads CASSGGGINEKLFF. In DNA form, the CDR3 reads TGTGCCAGCAGTGGCGGAGGGATTAATGAAAAACTGTTTTTT. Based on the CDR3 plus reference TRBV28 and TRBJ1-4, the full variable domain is DVKVTQSSRYLVKRTGEKVFLECVQDMDHENMFWYRQDPGLGLRLIYFSYDVKMKEKGDIPEGYSVSREKKERFSLILESASTNQTSMYLCASSGGGINEKLFFGSGTQLSVL.

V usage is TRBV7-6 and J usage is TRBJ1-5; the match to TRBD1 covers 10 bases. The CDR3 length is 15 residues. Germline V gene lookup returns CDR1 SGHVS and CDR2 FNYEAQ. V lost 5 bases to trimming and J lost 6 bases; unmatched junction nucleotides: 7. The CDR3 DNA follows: TGTGCCAGCAGCCTGGGACAGGGGACTCGTCAGCCCCAGCATTTT. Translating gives CASSLGQGTRQPQHF.

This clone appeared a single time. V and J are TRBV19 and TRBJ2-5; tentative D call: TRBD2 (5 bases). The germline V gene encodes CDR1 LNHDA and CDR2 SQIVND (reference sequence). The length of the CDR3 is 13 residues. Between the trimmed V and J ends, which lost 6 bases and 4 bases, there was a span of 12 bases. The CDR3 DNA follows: TGTGCCAGTAGGCTCCGGAGGAGAGAGACCCAGTACTTC. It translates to CASRLRRRETQYF.

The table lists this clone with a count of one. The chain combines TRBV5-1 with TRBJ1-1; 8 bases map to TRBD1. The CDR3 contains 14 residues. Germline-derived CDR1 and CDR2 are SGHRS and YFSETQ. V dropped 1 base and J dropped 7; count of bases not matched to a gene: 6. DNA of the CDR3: TGCGCCAGCAGCTTGACCGGACAGGGTATTGAAGCTTTCTTT. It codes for CASSLTGQGIEAFF.

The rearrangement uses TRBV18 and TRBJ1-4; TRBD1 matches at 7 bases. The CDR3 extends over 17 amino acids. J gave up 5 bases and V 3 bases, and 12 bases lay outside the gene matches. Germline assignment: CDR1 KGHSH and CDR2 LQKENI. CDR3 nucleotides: TGTGCCAGCTCACCCGGGGAACTGACAGGGATAAATGAAAAACTGTTTTTT. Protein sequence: CASSPGELTGINEKLFF.

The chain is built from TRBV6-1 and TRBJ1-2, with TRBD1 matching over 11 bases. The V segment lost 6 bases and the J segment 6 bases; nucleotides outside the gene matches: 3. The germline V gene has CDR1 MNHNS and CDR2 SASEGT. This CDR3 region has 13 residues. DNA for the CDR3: TGTGCCAGCAGCTGGACAGGGGGCGATGGCTACACCTTC. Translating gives CASSWTGGDGYTF.

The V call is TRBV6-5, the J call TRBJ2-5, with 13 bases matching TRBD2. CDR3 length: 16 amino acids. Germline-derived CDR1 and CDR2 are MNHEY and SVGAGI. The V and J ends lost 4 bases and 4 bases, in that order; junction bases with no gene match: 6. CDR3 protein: CASSFYTSGRGETQYF. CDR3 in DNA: TGTGCCAGCAGTTTTTATACTAGCGGGAGGGGAGAGACCCAGTACTTC.

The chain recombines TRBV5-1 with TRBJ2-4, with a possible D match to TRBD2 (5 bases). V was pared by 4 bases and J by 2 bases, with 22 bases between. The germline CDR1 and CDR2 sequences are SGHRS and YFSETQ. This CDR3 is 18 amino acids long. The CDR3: CASSPILVAEATKNIQYF. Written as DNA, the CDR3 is TGCGCCAGCAGCCCCATATTAGTTGCGGAGGCTACCAAAAACATTCAGTACTTC.

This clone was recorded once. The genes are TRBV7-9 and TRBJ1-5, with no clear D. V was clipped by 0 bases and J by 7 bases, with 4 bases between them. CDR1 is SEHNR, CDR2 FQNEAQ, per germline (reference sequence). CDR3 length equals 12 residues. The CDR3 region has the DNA TGTGCCAGCAGCTTAGCCGGGCAGCCCCAGCATTTT. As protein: CASSLAGQPQHF.

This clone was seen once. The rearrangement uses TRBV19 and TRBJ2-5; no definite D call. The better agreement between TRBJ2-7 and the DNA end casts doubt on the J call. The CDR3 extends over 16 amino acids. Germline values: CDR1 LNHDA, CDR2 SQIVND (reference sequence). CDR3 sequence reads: CASSIGAGYTSYEQYF. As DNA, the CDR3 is TGTGCCAGTAGTATAGGTGCCGGGTACACATCCTACGAGCAGTACTTC.

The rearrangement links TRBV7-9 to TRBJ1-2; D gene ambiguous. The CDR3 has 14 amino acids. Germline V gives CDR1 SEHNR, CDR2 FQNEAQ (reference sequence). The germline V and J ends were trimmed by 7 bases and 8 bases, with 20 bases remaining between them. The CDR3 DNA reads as TGTGCCAGCACTCCGCTGGGTGGCCCGCGGGGCTACACCTTC. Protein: CASTPLGGPRGYTF.

CDR3 protein: CASSPRDSSYEQYF. Written as DNA, the CDR3 is TGTGCCAGCAGTCCCCGGGACAGCTCCTACGAGCAGTACTTC. J is TRBJ2-7 and V is TRBV27; 7 nucleotides line up with TRBD1. Germline CDR1 reads MNHEY; CDR2 reads SMNVEV (reference sequence). The CDR3 is 14 residues long. The V and J ends lost 5 bases and 0 bases, in that order; junction bases with no gene match: 4.

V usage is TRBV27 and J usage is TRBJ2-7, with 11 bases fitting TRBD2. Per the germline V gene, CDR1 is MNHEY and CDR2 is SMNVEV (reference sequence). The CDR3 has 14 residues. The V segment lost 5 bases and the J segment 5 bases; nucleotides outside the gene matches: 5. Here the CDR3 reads CASSLAGGPHEQYF. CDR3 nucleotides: TGTGCCAGCAGTCTAGCGGGAGGTCCCCACGAGCAGTACTTC.

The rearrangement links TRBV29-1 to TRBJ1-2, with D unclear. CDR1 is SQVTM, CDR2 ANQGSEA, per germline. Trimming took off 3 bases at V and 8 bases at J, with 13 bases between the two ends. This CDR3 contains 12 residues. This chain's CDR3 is CSVEVEFEGYTF. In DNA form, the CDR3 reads TGCAGCGTTGAGGTAGAGTTTGAGGGCTACACCTTC.

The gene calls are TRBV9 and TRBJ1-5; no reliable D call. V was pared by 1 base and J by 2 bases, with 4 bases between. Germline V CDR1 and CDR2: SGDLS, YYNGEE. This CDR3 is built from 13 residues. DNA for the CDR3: TGTGCCAGCAGCGTAAGCGGCAATCAGCCCCAGCATTTT. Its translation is CASSVSGNQPQHF.

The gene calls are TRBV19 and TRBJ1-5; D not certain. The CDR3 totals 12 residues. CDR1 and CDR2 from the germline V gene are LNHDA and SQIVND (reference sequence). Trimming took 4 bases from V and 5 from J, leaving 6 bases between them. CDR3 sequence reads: CASSKVDQPQHF. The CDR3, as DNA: TGTGCCAGTAGTAAAGTAGATCAGCCCCAGCATTTT. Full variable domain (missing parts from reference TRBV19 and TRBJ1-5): DGGITQSPKYLFRKEGQNVTLSCEQNLNHDAMYWYRQDPGQGLRLIYYSQIVNDFQKGDIAEGYSVSREKKESFPLTVTSAQKNPTAFYLCASSKVDQPQHFGDGTRLSIL.

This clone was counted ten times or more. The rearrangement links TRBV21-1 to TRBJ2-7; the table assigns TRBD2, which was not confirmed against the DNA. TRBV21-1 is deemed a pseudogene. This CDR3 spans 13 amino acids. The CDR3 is CASSKAEGYEQYF. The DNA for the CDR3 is TGTGCCAGCAGCAAAGCGGAGGGTTACGAGCAGTACTTC.

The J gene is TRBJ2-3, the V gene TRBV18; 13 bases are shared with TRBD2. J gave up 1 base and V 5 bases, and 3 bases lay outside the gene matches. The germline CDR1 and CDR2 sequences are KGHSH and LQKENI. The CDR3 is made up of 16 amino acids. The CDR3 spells CASSFGTSGGTDTQYF. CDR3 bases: TGTGCCAGCTCATTCGGGACTAGCGGGGGCACAGATACGCAGTATTTT.

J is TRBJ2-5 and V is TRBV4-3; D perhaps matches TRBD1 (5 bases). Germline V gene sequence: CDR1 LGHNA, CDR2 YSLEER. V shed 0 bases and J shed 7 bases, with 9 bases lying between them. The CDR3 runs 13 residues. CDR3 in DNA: TGCGCCAGCAGCCAAGATCAGGGTAGGACCCAGTACTTC. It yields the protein CASSQDQGRTQYF.

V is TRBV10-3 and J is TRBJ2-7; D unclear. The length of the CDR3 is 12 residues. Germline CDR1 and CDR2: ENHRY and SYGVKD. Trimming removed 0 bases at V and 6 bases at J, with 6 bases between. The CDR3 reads CAISESGAEQYF. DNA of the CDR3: TGTGCCATCAGTGAGTCCGGTGCCGAGCAGTACTTC.

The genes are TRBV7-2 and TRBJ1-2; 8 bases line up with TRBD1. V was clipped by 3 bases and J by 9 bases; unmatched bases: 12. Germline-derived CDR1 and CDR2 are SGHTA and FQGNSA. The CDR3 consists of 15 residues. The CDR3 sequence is CASSFGEDRARSYTF. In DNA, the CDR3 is TGTGCCAGCAGCTTTGGGGAGGACAGGGCCCGAAGCTACACCTTC. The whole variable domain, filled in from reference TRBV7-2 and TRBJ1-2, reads GAGVSQSPSNKVTEKGKDVELRCDPISGHTALYWYRQSLGQGLEFLIYFQGNSAPDKSGLPSDRFSAERTGGSVSTLTIQRTQQEDSAVYLCASSFGEDRARSYTFGSGTRLTVV.

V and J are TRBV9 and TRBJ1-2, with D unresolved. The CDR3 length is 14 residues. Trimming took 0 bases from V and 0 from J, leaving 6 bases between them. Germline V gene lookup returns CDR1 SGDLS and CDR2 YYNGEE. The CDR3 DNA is TGTGCCAGCAGCGTAGGGGAGACTAACTATGGCTACACCTTC. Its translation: CASSVGETNYGYTF.

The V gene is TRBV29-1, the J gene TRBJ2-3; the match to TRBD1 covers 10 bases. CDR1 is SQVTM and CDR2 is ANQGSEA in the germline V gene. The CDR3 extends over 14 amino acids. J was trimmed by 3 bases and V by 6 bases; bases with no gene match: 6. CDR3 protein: CSVARDRGTDTQYF. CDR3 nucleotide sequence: TGCAGCGTCGCCCGGGACAGGGGTACAGATACGCAGTATTTT.